The clone carrying this T cell receptor (beta chain) has at least ten counts. The CDR3 has 15 amino acids. The ends lost 3 bases at V and 4 bases at J; junction bases unmatched: 3. Germline assignment: CDR1 MNHEY and CDR2 SMNVEV (reference sequence). This specimen belongs to a study of T cells in Graves' hyperthyroidism and ophthalmopathy. Amplified TCR beta CDR3 regions derived from RNA transcripts. First-round RT-PCR with HTBI primers amplified the TCR CDR3 region. TCRdb reprocessed the multiplex PCR reads via MiXCR and lists one record per CDR3 protein. The table lists roughly 530,000 distinct CDR3 sequences, 15% to 20% of them singletons.

The source is a woman between 18 and 30 years old with Graves' ophthalmopathy. The sample comprised blood. V is TRBV27 and J is TRBJ2-7, with 13 nucleotides matching TRBD2. This chain's CDR3 is CASSFGTSGAYEQYF. CDR3 bases: TGTGCCAGCAGTTTCGGGACTAGCGGGGCATACGAGCAGTACTTC.